What follows are 25 T cell receptor beta chains derived from one specimen sequenced in a study of T cell repertoires in cytomegalovirus infection. These receptors lack a known antigen. TCRdb independently ran MiXCR on the reads; one entry per CDR3 protein. The sample lists about 150,000 distinct CDR3 sequences; approximately 30% were seen once. Sequenced here: CD8+ T cells from cultured PBMCs, sampled from culture after CMV antigen stimulation. All receptors come from a human donor in good health (CMV status not recorded). Some clones in this sample may be carry-over from other donors' samples.

J is TRBJ2-7 and V is TRBV6-6; D is undetermined. The germline CDR1 and CDR2 sequences are MNHNY and SVGAGI (reference sequence). The CDR3 runs to 17 residues. The V gene lost 0 bases and the J gene lost 0 bases, with 15 bases spanning the gap. The CDR3 nucleotides are TGTGCCAGCAGTTACTCGAGTAGGGCCTTCAGCTCCTACGAGCAGTACTTC. Its protein product is CASSYSSRAFSSYEQYF.

The genes are TRBV7-9 and TRBJ2-7; 11 nucleotides line up with TRBD1. The CDR3 sequence is 15 residues long. With 5 bases clipped from V and 3 bases from J, the junction kept 6 bases outside the gene matches. Per the germline V gene, CDR1 is SEHNR and CDR2 is FQNEAQ (reference sequence). CDR3 sequence reads: CASSPRDRGFYEQYF. The DNA of the CDR3 is TGTGCCAGCAGCCCCCGGGACAGGGGGTTCTACGAGCAGTACTTC.

The chain links TRBV29-1 to TRBJ2-1, with D maybe TRBD2 (7 bases). Germline-derived CDR1 and CDR2 are SQVTM and ANQGSEA. V lost 6 bases and J 0 bases, leaving 15 bases between the germline ends. This CDR3 region has 15 residues. CDR3 sequence (DNA): TGCAGCGTAGAAACGGGGGGCAGCTCCTACAATGAGCAGTTCTTC. Translated, it gives CSVETGGSSYNEQFF.

This chain links TRBV19 with TRBJ1-5, with D hard to call. This CDR3 region has 17 residues. Per the germline V gene, CDR1 is LNHDA and CDR2 is SQIVND (reference sequence). V lost 1 base to trimming and J lost 0 bases, with 13 bases between them. As DNA, the CDR3 is TGTGCCAGTAGTATAGGGCCAGGACCGAATAGCAATCAGCCCCAGCATTTT. Translation: CASSIGPGPNSNQPQHF.

This rearrangement joins TRBV6-5 to TRBJ2-7; possibly TRBD1 or TRBD2 for D (5 bases each). Germline V CDR1 and CDR2: MNHEY, SVGAGI. Trimming cost V 2 bases and J 3 bases, with 11 bases left between them. The CDR3 covers 14 residues. As DNA, the CDR3 is TGTGCCAGCAGTTACGGGACGGACGGCTACGAGCAGTACTTC. Its protein product is CASSYGTDGYEQYF.

This clonotype was observed once. The rearrangement links TRBV2 to TRBJ2-5, with 8 nucleotides matching TRBD2. J lost 5 bases, V lost 6 bases, and 11 bases had no gene match. The germline V gene encodes CDR1 SNHLY and CDR2 FYNNEI. CDR3 length equals 15 residues. This chain's CDR3 is CASRNWGGGMETQYF. The CDR3 DNA reads as TGTGCCAGCAGAAATTGGGGCGGGGGGATGGAGACCCAGTACTTC.

The chain employs TRBV20-1 and TRBJ2-7, with TRBD2 identical over 11 bases. CDR3 size: 14 residues. After removal of 5 bases from V and 5 bases from J, the junction contained 8 bases not matched to a gene. Per germline, CDR1 DFQATT and CDR2 SNEGSKA (reference sequence). DNA of the CDR3: TGCAGTGCTGCCGCCGTAGCGGGGGGGGACGAGCAGTACTTC. This gives the protein CSAAAVAGGDEQYF.

A few counts support this clonotype. V is TRBV12-3 or TRBV12-4 and J is TRBJ2-7; 10 nucleotides line up with TRBD2. V gave up 2 bases and J gave up 6 bases; unmatched junction bases: 16. The CDR3 runs 18 residues. The CDR3 loop is CASSLYPPSGGPRGEQYF. For the CDR3, the DNA is TGTGCCAGCAGTTTATATCCCCCTAGCGGGGGCCCCCGCGGCGAGCAGTACTTC.

The chain employs TRBV7-8 and TRBJ2-5, with a tentative D call TRBD2 (7 bases). This CDR3 comprises 14 residues. Germline V gene sequence: CDR1 SGHVS, CDR2 FQNEAQ. V lost 4 bases, J lost 4 bases, and 13 bases lay in between. The CDR3 coding sequence is TGTGCCAGCAGCTATGGGGGGGGCGGAGAGACCCAGTACTTC. Translating it yields CASSYGGGGETQYF.

The V and J genes are TRBV19 and TRBJ2-7, with D unresolved. V lost 1 base and J lost 5, with 15 bases in between. CDR1 is LNHDA, CDR2 SQIVND, per germline (reference sequence). The CDR3 sequence is 15 residues long. CDR3 DNA: TGTGCCAGTAGTATAGTTCCGGCAGCCAGCGACGAGCAGTACTTC. Its translation: CASSIVPAASDEQYF. The full variable domain, with the rest looked up from reference TRBV19 and TRBJ2-7, is DGGITQSPKYLFRKEGQNVTLSCEQNLNHDAMYWYRQDPGQGLRLIYYSQIVNDFQKGDIAEGYSVSREKKESFPLTVTSAQKNPTAFYLCASSIVPAASDEQYFGPGTRLTVT.

The J gene is TRBJ1-1, the V gene TRBV6-1; a weak D match, TRBD1 (6 bases). This CDR3 region has 14 residues. Germline CDR1 MNHNS, CDR2 SASEGT. V dropped 5 bases and J dropped 3 bases, with 13 bases sitting between them. The CDR3 here is CASSTGFKDTEAFF. The CDR3, as DNA: TGTGCCAGCAGTACAGGGTTTAAAGACACTGAAGCTTTCTTT.

This clonotype was observed at least ten times. The chain uses TRBV27 and TRBJ1-1; TRBD1 agrees at 8 bases. With V trimmed by 2 bases and J by 5 bases, 4 bases remained unmatched. CDR1 MNHEY and CDR2 SMNVEV come from the germline V gene (reference sequence). The CDR3 runs to 14 residues. The CDR3 DNA follows: TGTGCCAGCAGTTTAGACAGGGGTTGGACTGAAGCTTTCTTT. As protein: CASSLDRGWTEAFF.

This clonotype was detected a few times. J is TRBJ1-2 and V is TRBV5-5; D may be TRBD1 (6 bases). This CDR3 is 14 amino acids long. CDR1 SGHKS and CDR2 YYEKEE come from the germline V gene (reference sequence). V dropped 3 bases and J dropped 4 bases, with 13 bases sitting between them. The CDR3 region has the DNA TGTGCCAGCAGCTACCCAGGACAGTTCTATGGCTACACCTTC. Translated, it gives CASSYPGQFYGYTF.

This clonotype showed up just a few times. The chain employs TRBV11-1 and TRBJ2-2, with D maybe TRBD2 (5 bases). Trimming removed 1 base at V and 7 bases at J, with 7 bases between. The germline gives CDR1 SGHAT, CDR2 FQDESV (reference sequence). The CDR3 is 13 residues long. The CDR3 protein is CASSLGGGGELFF. In DNA, the CDR3 is TGTGCCAGCAGCTTAGGTGGAGGCGGGGAGCTGTTTTTT.

This clonotype was detected many times. The chain has TRBV2 and TRBJ2-1, with D perhaps matching TRBD2 (5 bases). Trimming pared 7 bases from V and 3 bases from J, leaving 7 bases between. The CDR3 runs 12 residues. Germline-derived CDR1 and CDR2 are SNHLY and FYNNEI. CDR3 DNA sequence: TGTGCCAGCACCGACTACTACAATGAGCAGTTCTTC. As protein: CASTDYYNEQFF.

The chain carries TRBV30 and TRBJ1-1, with TRBD1 as a possible D gene (5 bases). From germline, CDR1 is GTSNPN and CDR2 SVGIG (reference sequence). The CDR3 extends over 13 amino acids. With 3 bases removed from V and 2 bases from J, the gap between germline ends came to 10 bases. CDR3 DNA: TGTGCCTGGAGAAGAGGGGCTAACACTGAAGCTTTCTTT. Translated, it gives CAWRRGANTEAFF.

This clonotype was counted between two and nine times. The chain has TRBV7-8 and TRBJ2-1; TRBD2 matches at 7 bases. The CDR3 sequence is 13 residues long. With V trimmed by 5 bases and J by 6 bases, 4 bases remained unmatched. CDR1 and CDR2 (germline): SGHVS, FQNEAQ. The CDR3 here is CASSSGMTNEQFF. CDR3 DNA: TGTGCCAGCAGCAGCGGGATGACCAATGAGCAGTTCTTC. Complete variable domain (other parts from reference TRBV7-8 and TRBJ2-1): GAGVSQSPRYKVAKRGQDVALRCDPISGHVSLFWYQQALGQGPEFLTYFQNEAQLDKSGLPSDRFFAERPEGSVSTLKIQRTQQEDSAVYLCASSSGMTNEQFFGPGTRLTVL.

The genes are TRBV7-9 and TRBJ1-1; D is undetermined. Germline lookup yields CDR1 SEHNR and CDR2 FQNEAQ (reference sequence). V lost 5 bases and J lost 5, with 9 bases in between. The CDR3 is 12 amino acids. The CDR3 DNA sequence: TGTGCCAGCAGCCGGACTAAGACTGAAGCTTTCTTT. Residues: CASSRTKTEAFF.

As for this clonotype: Germline and junction disagree at one end, which may indicate a read error. V and J are TRBV7-8 and TRBJ1-3, with a weak D call TRBD1 (5 bases). CDR1 is SGHVS and CDR2 is FQNEAQ in the germline V gene. The CDR3 sequence is 15 residues long. This chain's CDR3 is CVSSRDGNSGNTIYF. The CDR3 DNA is TGTGTCAGCAGCAGGGACGGAAACTCTGGAAACACCATATATTTT. Using reference TRBV7-8 and TRBJ1-3 for the parts outside the CDR3, the full variable domain is GAGVSQSPRYKVAKRGQDVALRCDPISGHVSLFWYQQALGQGPEFLTYFQNEAQLDKSGLPSDRFFAERPEGSVSTLKIQRTQQEDSAVYLCVSSRDGNSGNTIYFGEGSWLTVV.

This clonotype was counted between two and nine times. The J gene is TRBJ1-3, the V gene TRBV11-2; D is unresolved. V lost 4 bases and J 7 bases, leaving 2 bases between the germline ends. Germline CDR1 is SGHAT and CDR2 is FQNNGV. CDR3 length equals 10 residues. The CDR3 loop reads CASSSNTIYF. The CDR3 DNA reads as TGTGCCAGCAGCTCTAACACCATATATTTT. Complete variable domain (other parts from reference TRBV11-2 and TRBJ1-3): EAGVAQSPRYKIIEKRQSVAFWCNPISGHATLYWYQQILGQGPKLLIQFQNNGVVDDSQLPKDRFSAERLKGVDSTLKIQPAKLEDSAVYLCASSSNTIYFGEGSWLTVV.

The sample holds a few counts of this clonotype. The CDR3 loop is CASGDLGQGPYNEQFF. As DNA, the CDR3 is TGTGCCAGCGGAGACCTCGGACAGGGGCCCTACAATGAGCAGTTCTTC. The chain combines TRBV2 with TRBJ2-1; 9 bases agree with TRBD1. The CDR3 is 16 amino acids. The ends lost 8 bases at V and 2 bases at J; junction bases unmatched: 10. Looked up from germline, CDR1 is SNHLY and CDR2 is FYNNEI. The full variable domain, completed using reference TRBV2 and TRBJ2-1, is EPEVTQTPSHQVTQMGQEVILRCVPISNHLYFYWYRQILGQKVEFLVSFYNNEISEKSEIFDDQFSVERPDGSNFTLKIRSTKLEDSAMYFCASGDLGQGPYNEQFFGPGTRLTVL.

The chain carries TRBV12-3 or TRBV12-4 and TRBJ2-6; D is ambiguous. V gave up 2 bases and J gave up 9 bases, with 11 bases separating them. The CDR3 runs to 14 residues. The CDR3 sequence is CASSLTAPVNVLTF. The CDR3 DNA sequence: TGTGCCAGCAGTTTAACGGCCCCTGTCAACGTCCTGACTTTC.

This clonotype was counted ten times or more. The V gene is TRBV7-8, the J gene TRBJ2-4; D is perhaps TRBD2 (5 bases). V lost 7 bases and J 2 bases, leaving 24 bases between the germline ends. The germline CDR1 and CDR2 sequences are SGHVS and FQNEAQ. The CDR3 loop spans 18 amino acids. The CDR3 sequence is CASTSMGDGDLSKNIQYF. In DNA form, the CDR3 reads TGTGCCAGCACCTCCATGGGTGACGGGGATCTTTCCAAAAACATTCAGTACTTC. The full variable domain, completed using reference TRBV7-8 and TRBJ2-4, is GAGVSQSPRYKVAKRGQDVALRCDPISGHVSLFWYQQALGQGPEFLTYFQNEAQLDKSGLPSDRFFAERPEGSVSTLKIQRTQQEDSAVYLCASTSMGDGDLSKNIQYFGAGTRLSVL.

The chain is built from TRBV24-1 and TRBJ2-3; D gene unclear. Trimming left V 4 bases short and J 1 base short, with 14 bases between. Germline CDR1 and CDR2: KGHDR and SFDVKD. This CDR3 spans 16 amino acids. CDR3 region: CATSDQHTPCTDTQYF. In DNA form, the CDR3 reads TGTGCCACCAGTGACCAGCACACCCCTTGCACAGATACGCAGTATTTT.

The chain links TRBV10-3 to TRBJ2-3; no clear D gene. Germline-derived CDR1 and CDR2 are ENHRY and SYGVKD. With 0 bases removed from V and 0 bases from J, the gap between germline ends came to 10 bases. This CDR3 is built from 16 residues. The CDR3 loop reads CAISESRSDSTDTQYF. The CDR3 nucleotides are TGTGCCATCAGTGAGTCTAGGTCGGATAGCACAGATACGCAGTATTTT.